A single sample gave rise to the 20 T cell receptor beta chains below, sequenced in a study of T cells after somatic rescue of genetic block. Data came from immunoSEQ multiplex PCR; TCRdb stores just in-frame clones and leaves some out. The sample has 68,000 or so clones; roughly 90% are singletons. The sequencing input was peripheral blood mononuclear cells (PBMCs). Receptors were obtained from a man aged 35 to 55.

The rearrangement joins TRBV6-1 to TRBJ1-1, with D tentatively TRBD1 (5 bases). Germline loops: CDR1 MNHNS, CDR2 SASEGT. CDR3 length equals 15 residues. Trimming shortened V by 4 bases and J by 4 bases, and 16 bases separated the two germline ends. The CDR3 nucleotides are TGTGCCAGCAGTGGATCTCAGGGTTGGGGCACTGAAGCTTTCTTT. It codes for CASSGSQGWGTEAFF.

The chain links TRBV5-5 to TRBJ1-1; D call uncertain. Germline values: CDR1 SGHKS, CDR2 YYEKEE (reference sequence). The V and J ends lost 5 bases and 3 bases respectively, with 14 bases between them. This CDR3 spans 14 amino acids. DNA of the CDR3: TGTGCCAGCAGGGTGGGTATAGAGTACACTGAAGCTTTCTTT. Amino acids: CASRVGIEYTEAFF.

In its sample, this clone was seen once. The genes are TRBV7-2 and TRBJ2-5; 9 bases are a match to TRBD2. Germline values: CDR1 SGHTA, CDR2 FQGNSA. This CDR3 spans 16 amino acids. Unmatched junction bases numbered 4, after V lost 1 base and J lost 1 base. CDR3 region: CASSLGGSGGQETQYF. CDR3 in DNA: TGTGCCAGCAGCTTAGGGGGTAGCGGGGGCCAAGAGACCCAGTACTTC. Drawing the rest from reference TRBV7-2 and TRBJ2-5, the complete variable domain is GAGVSQSPSNKVTEKGKDVELRCDPISGHTALYWYRQSLGQGLEFLIYFQGNSAPDKSGLPSDRFSAERTGGSVSTLTIQRTQQEDSAVYLCASSLGGSGGQETQYFGPGTRLLVL.

V and J are TRBV7-9 and TRBJ1-5, with 7 bases lining up with TRBD1. The CDR3 length is 14 residues. CDR1 SEHNR and CDR2 FQNEAQ come from the germline V gene (reference sequence). J gave up 3 bases and V 4 bases, and 3 bases lay outside the gene matches. Here the CDR3 DNA reads TGTGCCAGCAGCTGGACAGGTTCCAATCAGCCCCAGCATTTT. Translation: CASSWTGSNQPQHF.

The V and J genes are TRBV6-1 and TRBJ2-2; D is unclear. V was shortened by 2 bases and J by 5 bases, with 12 bases between the two germline ends. This CDR3 has 15 amino acids. In germline, CDR1 is MNHNS, CDR2 SASEGT. CDR3 in DNA: TGTGCCAGCAGTGAACTGTCCCGGCCGACCGGGGAGCTGTTTTTT. It codes for CASSELSRPTGELFF.

The chain combines TRBV11-2 with TRBJ2-3; D remains unclear. The CDR3 covers 15 residues. The ends were cut back, 2 bases at V and 3 bases at J, with 12 bases in the middle. Germline values: CDR1 SGHAT, CDR2 FQNNGV. This CDR3 is CASSLRSGNTDTQYF. The DNA of the CDR3 is TGTGCCAGCAGCTTACGGTCGGGTAATACAGATACGCAGTATTTT.

This CDR3 reads CAISERDKYGYTF. Here the CDR3 DNA reads TGTGCCATCAGTGAGAGGGATAAGTATGGCTACACCTTC. This chain uses TRBV10-3 with TRBJ1-2; D remains unclear. The V gene's germline CDR1 is ENHRY and CDR2 SYGVKD. Trimming left V 2 bases short and J 5 bases short, with 9 bases between. The CDR3 loop spans 13 amino acids.

The CDR3 region is CASSRGTGAYEQYF. CDR3 nucleotides: TGTGCCAGTAGTAGAGGGACAGGGGCCTACGAGCAGTACTTC. J is TRBJ2-7 and V is TRBV19, with 10 nucleotides matching TRBD1. After removal of 4 bases from V and 2 bases from J, the junction contained 2 bases not matched to a gene. Germline V lookup: CDR1 LNHDA, CDR2 SQIVND (reference sequence). CDR3 length: 14 residues.

V and J are TRBV5-6 and TRBJ2-2; TRBD1 matches at 11 bases. The CDR3 is 16 amino acids. Germline CDR1 is SGHDT and CDR2 is YYEEEE. The ends lost 0 bases at V and 5 bases at J; junction bases unmatched: 3. CDR3 amino acids: CASSLGGTGGTGELFF. The CDR3 DNA reads as TGTGCCAGCAGCTTGGGGGGGACAGGGGGGACCGGGGAGCTGTTTTTT. The full variable domain, rest sourced from reference TRBV5-6 and TRBJ2-2, is DAGVTQSPTHLIKTRGQQVTLRCSPKSGHDTVSWYQQALGQGPQFIFQYYEEEERQRGNFPDRFSGHQFPNYSSELNVNALLLGDSALYLCASSLGGTGGTGELFFGEGSRLTVL.

The chain has TRBV5-1 and TRBJ2-5; D is unresolved. CDR1 and CDR2 from the germline V gene are SGHRS and YFSETQ. There are 13 residues in the CDR3. V lost 4 bases and J lost 1, with 8 bases in between. CDR3 coding DNA: TGCGCCAGCAGCCAAGGTGGCCAAGAGACCCAGTACTTC. Its translation is CASSQGGQETQYF.

The genes are TRBV19 and TRBJ2-7, with 8 positions matching TRBD2. Per germline, CDR1 LNHDA and CDR2 SQIVND (reference sequence). The CDR3 is 13 amino acids. V shed 7 bases, J shed 6 bases, and the junction held 8 bases outside the gene matches. The CDR3 nucleotides are TGTGCCAGTAATATGGGACTAGAAGGCGAGCAGTACTTC. This codes for CASNMGLEGEQYF.

The chain carries TRBV14 and TRBJ2-1; 10 nucleotides match TRBD2. The CDR3 sequence is 16 residues long. Trimming cost V 3 bases and J 4 bases; bases outside gene matches: 6. Per the germline V gene, CDR1 is SGHDN and CDR2 is FVKESK. CDR3 DNA sequence: TGTGCCAGCAGCCACTCAACTAGCGGGGCATACAATGAGCAGTTCTTC. Translated, it gives CASSHSTSGAYNEQFF.

This clone was counted only a few times. This chain connects TRBV30 to TRBJ1-5; no reliable D call. Trimming pared 2 bases from V and 0 bases from J, leaving 8 bases between. Germline CDR1 and CDR2: GTSNPN and SVGIG (reference sequence). CDR3 length: 14 amino acids. CDR3 bases: TGTGCCTGGAGTCCCGGAGATAGCAATCAGCCCCAGCATTTT. Translated: CAWSPGDSNQPQHF.

The chain joins TRBV19 to TRBJ2-1; 9 positions agree with TRBD1. The CDR3 has 15 residues. From germline, CDR1 is LNHDA and CDR2 SQIVND (reference sequence). V shed 6 bases and J 5 bases; nucleotides not matched to a gene: 8. The CDR3 region is CASRATGGAHNEQFF. The CDR3 DNA reads TGTGCCAGTAGGGCTACAGGGGGCGCACACAATGAGCAGTTCTTC. The whole variable domain, remainder taken from reference TRBV19 and TRBJ2-1, is DGGITQSPKYLFRKEGQNVTLSCEQNLNHDAMYWYRQDPGQGLRLIYYSQIVNDFQKGDIAEGYSVSREKKESFPLTVTSAQKNPTAFYLCASRATGGAHNEQFFGPGTRLTVL.

The chain uses TRBV4-3 and TRBJ2-7; no definite D call. Trimming cost V 3 bases and J 5 bases, with 11 bases left between them. The CDR3 has 13 residues. Looked up from germline, CDR1 is LGHNA and CDR2 is YSLEER. The CDR3 spells CASSQGLSHEQYF. CDR3 in DNA: TGCGCCAGCAGCCAGGGCCTTTCTCACGAGCAGTACTTC.

The chain is built from TRBV28 and TRBJ1-1, with D unclear. V lost 6 bases, J lost 1 base, and 12 bases lay in between. CDR3 length: 14 amino acids. Germline CDR1 and CDR2: MDHEN and SYDVKM. The CDR3 DNA is TGTGCCAGCAGACGAGAACACCGGAACACTGAAGCTTTCTTT. Residues: CASRREHRNTEAFF.

This rearrangement joins TRBV28 to TRBJ2-5, with D tentatively TRBD2 (5 bases). CDR3 length: 17 residues. Per germline, CDR1 MDHEN and CDR2 SYDVKM. V lost 2 bases and J 3 bases, leaving 19 bases between the germline ends. The CDR3, as DNA: TGTGCCAGCAGTTTAACTGGGGTGGACTTCGGGGAAGAGACCCAGTACTTC. Translating it yields CASSLTGVDFGEETQYF.

This chain links TRBV2 with TRBJ1-6; D is unclear. Germline V gives CDR1 SNHLY, CDR2 FYNNEI. This CDR3 has 12 amino acids. V was cut by 5 bases and J by 13 bases, with 12 bases left in between. The CDR3 DNA is TGTGCCAGCAGTCCCCCCGTGTCGCCCCTCCACTTT. Amino acid sequence: CASSPPVSPLHF.

The chain couples TRBV7-3 to TRBJ1-1; no clear D. The CDR3 is 14 amino acids. Germline V gene sequence: CDR1 SGHTA, CDR2 FQGTGA. The germline V and J ends were trimmed by 5 bases and 4 bases, with 14 bases remaining between them. The chain's CDR3 is CASSPSVSGTEAFF. As DNA, the CDR3 is TGTGCCAGCAGCCCCTCCGTAAGTGGCACTGAAGCTTTCTTT.

This clone was observed once. The CDR3 DNA follows: TGCAGCGTGAGACAGGGGGTGGAGACCCAGTACTTC. Residues: CSVRQGVETQYF. This chain links TRBV29-1 with TRBJ2-5; 9 positions agree with TRBD1. This CDR3 contains 12 residues. Trimming took 6 bases from V and 5 from J; bases not matched to a gene: 4. Germline CDR1 reads SQVTM; CDR2 reads ANQGSEA.